Each of the 18 T cell receptor beta chains below was sequenced from the same sample in a study of cytomegalovirus exposure and HLA in healthy donors. In the PCR, 60 Vbeta and 13 Jbeta primers were used. Measured with immunoSEQ multiplex PCR; TCRdb has only the in-frame clones, and not every one. The sample includes about 83,000 clones, about four fifths seen only once; the top ten take approximately 1.9%. The specimen was PBMCs. The source of these receptors is a woman aged 30 to 39 in good health and CMV-seronegative.

The chain has TRBV5-1 and TRBJ1-5; perhaps TRBD1 as D (5 bases). Germline V gene lookup returns CDR1 SGHRS and CDR2 YFSETQ. The CDR3 sequence is 15 residues long. V was shortened by 0 bases and J by 2 bases, with 9 bases between the two germline ends. CDR3 nucleotides: TGCGCCAGCAGCTTGGAGGGGCCTGGCAATCAGCCCCAGCATTTT. It yields the protein CASSLEGPGNQPQHF.

This clone showed up just once. The rearrangement joins TRBV25-1 to TRBJ2-7; D is unresolved. Germline V lookup: CDR1 MGHDK, CDR2 SYGVNS. The CDR3 has 15 amino acids. V gave up 3 bases and J gave up 4 bases, with 16 bases separating them. The CDR3 coding sequence is TGTGCCAGCAGTGATGAAAACACGAAAGAATACGAGCAGTACTTC. This translates into CASSDENTKEYEQYF.

This clone was recorded only once. The chain couples TRBV7-9 to TRBJ2-3; 12 bases are shared with TRBD2. The V segment lost 5 bases and the J segment 3 bases; nucleotides outside the gene matches: 3. Germline V CDR1 and CDR2: SEHNR, FQNEAQ (reference sequence). This CDR3 comprises 15 residues. The CDR3 DNA sequence: TGTGCCAGCAGCCCCGGGACTAGCGGGACAGATACGCAGTATTTT. Residues: CASSPGTSGTDTQYF.

Here the CDR3 DNA reads TGTGCCAGCAACACAGGGTCGGGAAACACCATATATTTT. It codes for CASNTGSGNTIYF. The rearrangement joins TRBV28 to TRBJ1-3; tentatively, D is TRBD1 (6 bases). V lost 7 bases and J lost 4, with 11 bases in between. Germline V lookup: CDR1 MDHEN, CDR2 SYDVKM. This CDR3 region has 13 residues.

In this sample, this clone turned up a few times. The rearrangement links TRBV5-1 to TRBJ2-7, with a tentative D call TRBD2 (5 bases). Trimming pared 0 bases from V and 3 bases from J, leaving 7 bases between. The germline gives CDR1 SGHRS, CDR2 YFSETQ. The CDR3 runs 13 residues. As DNA, the CDR3 is TGCGCCAGCAGCTTGGTCACTAGCTACGAGCAGTACTTC. It codes for CASSLVTSYEQYF.

V usage is TRBV7-9 and J usage is TRBJ1-1, with TRBD1 identical over 7 bases. V was pared by 1 base and J by 6 bases, with 5 bases of the junction left unmatched. Germline loops: CDR1 SEHNR, CDR2 FQNEAQ (reference sequence). The CDR3 contains 14 residues. In nucleotides, the CDR3 is TGTGCCAGCAGCTTAGGGACAGGAGTAGCTGAAGCTTTCTTT. It is translated as CASSLGTGVAEAFF.

The genes are TRBV6-5 and TRBJ1-4, with a tentative D call TRBD1 (6 bases). V was pared by 4 bases and J by 3 bases, with 12 bases between. Germline V gene data show CDR1 as MNHEY and CDR2 as SVGAGI. There are 15 residues in the CDR3. The CDR3 bases are TGTGCCAGCAGTTCCGCGGACAGTGCTAATGAAAAACTGTTTTTT. It translates to CASSSADSANEKLFF.

The chain is built from TRBV5-1 and TRBJ2-3; 7 bases match TRBD2. The CDR3 is made up of 15 amino acids. J lost 3 bases, V lost 2 bases, and 6 bases had no gene match. CDR1 is SGHRS, CDR2 YFSETQ, per germline. CDR3 DNA: TGCGCCAGCAGCTTCTGGGCTAGCGGAACAGATACGCAGTATTTT. Residues: CASSFWASGTDTQYF.

This chain joins TRBV5-1 and TRBJ2-5, with TRBD2 matching 8 bases. J gave up 2 bases and V 0 bases, and 3 bases lay outside the gene matches. Germline loops: CDR1 SGHRS, CDR2 YFSETQ. CDR3 size: 15 residues. CDR3 in amino acids: CASSLDPGGQETQYF. CDR3 DNA: TGCGCCAGCAGCTTGGATCCGGGAGGGCAAGAGACCCAGTACTTC.

The chain couples TRBV7-3 to TRBJ2-6; the match to TRBD1 covers 8 bases. The trim removed 5 bases at V and 1 base at J, leaving 7 bases unmatched. Germline V CDR1 and CDR2: SGHTA, FQGTGA. CDR3 length: 17 amino acids. CDR3 in amino acids: CASSPRQGLSGANVLTF. CDR3 coding DNA: TGTGCCAGCAGCCCTCGACAGGGGTTATCTGGGGCCAACGTCCTGACTTTC.

This clone was recorded once. The V gene is TRBV5-8, the J gene TRBJ1-6, with D possibly TRBD1 on 5 matching bases. Germline loops: CDR1 SGHTS, CDR2 YDEGEE. The CDR3 has 13 residues. V shed 0 bases and J shed 10 bases, with 8 bases lying between them. CDR3 in amino acids: CASSLGRGSPLHF. For the CDR3, the DNA is TGTGCCAGCAGCTTGGGGAGGGGATCACCCCTCCACTTT.

The genes are TRBV19 and TRBJ2-6; possible D gene TRBD1, 7 bases. This CDR3 region has 16 residues. Germline V CDR1 and CDR2: LNHDA, SQIVND (reference sequence). Trimming pared 7 bases from V and 0 bases from J, leaving 13 bases between. As DNA, the CDR3 is TGTGCCAGTACCCGACAGGGAGGCTCTGGGGCCAACGTCCTGACTTTC. Its protein product is CASTRQGGSGANVLTF.

The CDR3 sequence is CASSFRGPEGPQHF. DNA for the CDR3: TGTGCCAGCAGTTTCAGGGGGCCCGAAGGGCCCCAGCATTTT. The chain recombines TRBV27 with TRBJ1-5; TRBD1 matches at 8 bases. J was trimmed by 9 bases and V by 3 bases; bases with no gene match: 7. This CDR3 spans 14 amino acids. The germline gives CDR1 MNHEY, CDR2 SMNVEV (reference sequence).

The V and J genes are TRBV7-8 and TRBJ2-7; 7 bases are shared with TRBD2. Losses at the gene ends were 5 bases for V and 3 bases for J; bases not matched to a gene: 7. There are 14 residues in the CDR3. Looked up from germline, CDR1 is SGHVS and CDR2 is FQNEAQ. The DNA of the CDR3 is TGTGCCAGCAGCAAAGGACTAGGGCGCTACGAGCAGTACTTC. Its protein is CASSKGLGRYEQYF.

The CDR3 nucleotides read TGTGCCAGCAGTTACTCCGAACAGTATGGCTACACCTTC. It encodes CASSYSEQYGYTF. The chain links TRBV6-5 to TRBJ1-2; D is undetermined. V shed 0 bases and J shed 5 bases, with 7 bases lying between them. The germline V gene has CDR1 MNHEY and CDR2 SVGAGI. CDR3 length: 13 residues.

The gene calls are TRBV10-2 and TRBJ2-1, with TRBD1 matching 7 bases. Trimming cost V 3 bases and J 6 bases; bases outside gene matches: 11. The germline V gene encodes CDR1 WSHSY and CDR2 SAAADI. The CDR3 spans 16 residues. This CDR3 is CASSDPPRGTLNEQFF. CDR3 in DNA: TGCGCCAGCAGTGACCCCCCCAGGGGGACGCTCAATGAGCAGTTCTTC.

The J gene is TRBJ2-2, the V gene TRBV9; 8 bases map to TRBD1. The CDR3 consists of 16 residues. Looked up from germline, CDR1 is SGDLS and CDR2 is YYNGEE. Unmatched junction bases numbered 5, after V lost 4 bases and J lost 0 bases. In nucleotides, the CDR3 is TGTGCCAGCAGCCCCTGGGACAGGTCGAACACCGGGGAGCTGTTTTTT. Its translation is CASSPWDRSNTGELFF.

This clone was detected once. CDR3 region: CASSRLRGGTQNEQFF. The DNA for the CDR3 is TGTGCCAGCAGCCGGCTCCGAGGTGGGACTCAAAATGAGCAGTTCTTC. The J gene is TRBJ2-1, the V gene TRBV4-2, with D maybe TRBD2 (6 bases). Germline CDR1 LGHNA, CDR2 YNFKEQ. The CDR3 sequence is 16 residues long. V was cut by 4 bases and J by 7 bases, with 20 bases left in between.